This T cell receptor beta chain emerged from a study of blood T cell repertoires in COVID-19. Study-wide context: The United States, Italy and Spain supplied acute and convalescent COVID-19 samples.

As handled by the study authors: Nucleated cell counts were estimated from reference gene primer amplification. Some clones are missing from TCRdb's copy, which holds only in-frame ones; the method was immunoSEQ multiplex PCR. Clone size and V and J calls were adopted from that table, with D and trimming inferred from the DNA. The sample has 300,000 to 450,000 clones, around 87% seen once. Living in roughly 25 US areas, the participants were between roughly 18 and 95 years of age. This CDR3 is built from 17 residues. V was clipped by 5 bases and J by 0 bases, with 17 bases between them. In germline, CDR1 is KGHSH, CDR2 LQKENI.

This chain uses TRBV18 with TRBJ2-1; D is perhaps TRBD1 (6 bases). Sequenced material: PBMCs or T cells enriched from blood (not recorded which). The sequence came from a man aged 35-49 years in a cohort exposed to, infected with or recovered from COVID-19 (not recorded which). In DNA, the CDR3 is TGTGCCAGCTCATCAATGGGAACAGGGAGCTCCTACAATGAGCAGTTCTTC. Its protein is CASSSMGTGSSYNEQFF.